The 21 T cell receptor beta chains listed next were all sequenced from one sample in a study of blood T cell repertoires in COVID-19. Sequencing used immunoSEQ multiplex PCR; TCRdb keeps in-frame clones, though not all of them. This sample yields 200,000 to 250,000 clones, of which roughly 84% are seen a single time; roughly 7.2% belongs to the top ten. What was sequenced was PBMCs or T cells enriched from blood (not recorded which). Receptors were obtained from a man under 40 in a cohort exposed to, infected with or recovered from COVID-19 (not recorded which).

The gene calls are TRBV18 and TRBJ1-6; D not certain. V was clipped by 0 bases and J by 5 bases, with 8 bases between them. Looked up from germline, CDR1 is KGHSH and CDR2 is LQKENI. CDR3 length: 15 amino acids. The CDR3 reads CASSPPYGDNSPLHF. The CDR3 DNA sequence: TGTGCCAGCTCACCACCATACGGGGATAATTCACCCCTCCACTTT.

This clone was observed a few times. The chain joins TRBV7-2 to TRBJ2-5, with 8 bases lining up with TRBD2. V gave up 5 bases and J gave up 5 bases; unmatched junction bases: 10. Germline values: CDR1 SGHTA, CDR2 FQGNSA. The CDR3 extends over 15 amino acids. For the CDR3, the DNA is TGTGCCAGCAGCCCCGGGGGGGGGACGTCCGAGACCCAGTACTTC. It specifies CASSPGGGTSETQYF.

This clone was detected a few times. The J gene is TRBJ2-7, the V gene TRBV18, with D perhaps TRBD2 (5 bases). The V gene's germline CDR1 is KGHSH and CDR2 LQKENI. V lost 4 bases to trimming and J lost 3 bases, with 13 bases between them. The CDR3 spans 14 residues. In DNA, the CDR3 is TGTGCCAGCTCACTCCTAGGGAGAGGCTACGAGCAGTACTTC. As protein: CASSLLGRGYEQYF.

The V gene is TRBV4-1, the J gene TRBJ2-7, with 9 bases aligning to TRBD2. CDR1 is MGHRA, CDR2 YSYEKL, per germline. Losses at the gene ends were 6 bases for V and 3 bases for J; bases not matched to a gene: 9. The CDR3 runs 15 residues. This chain's CDR3 is CASRPTSGRDYEQYF. DNA for the CDR3: TGCGCCAGCAGACCGACTAGCGGACGAGACTACGAGCAGTACTTC.

The chain links TRBV7-2 to TRBJ1-5; weak D call: TRBD1 (5 bases). This CDR3 spans 15 amino acids. The germline gives CDR1 SGHTA, CDR2 FQGNSA. V was cut by 3 bases and J by 2 bases, with 11 bases left in between. CDR3 DNA: TGTGCCAGCAGCTTCCAGGGCGGTGGCAATCAGCCCCAGCATTTT. Protein product: CASSFQGGGNQPQHF. The complete variable domain, with remaining parts taken from reference TRBV7-2 and TRBJ1-5, reads GAGVSQSPSNKVTEKGKDVELRCDPISGHTALYWYRQSLGQGLEFLIYFQGNSAPDKSGLPSDRFSAERTGGSVSTLTIQRTQQEDSAVYLCASSFQGGGNQPQHFGDGTRLSIL.

The J gene is TRBJ2-1, the V gene TRBV5-1; 10 bases are a match to TRBD1. Germline V gene sequence: CDR1 SGHRS, CDR2 YFSETQ. The trim removed 3 bases at V and 15 bases at J, leaving 12 bases unmatched. The CDR3 sequence is 14 residues long. The CDR3, as DNA: TGCGCCAGCAGCTCCGGGACAGGGGTCCCACTGGGGTTCTTC. Translating it yields CASSSGTGVPLGFF.

This chain links TRBV27 with TRBJ2-1, with 8 nucleotides matching TRBD2. Trimming removed 2 bases from V and 3 bases from J; junction bases left unmatched: 3. This CDR3 spans 15 amino acids. Germline CDR1 and CDR2: MNHEY and SMNVEV (reference sequence). The CDR3 spells CASSLNGGGYNEQFF. The CDR3 DNA follows: TGTGCCAGCAGTTTAAACGGGGGGGGCTACAATGAGCAGTTCTTC.

This sequence joins TRBV27 and TRBJ2-1; 9 nucleotides match TRBD2. The CDR3 has 15 amino acids. V dropped 6 bases and J dropped 8; count of bases not matched to a gene: 11. Germline CDR1 and CDR2: MNHEY and SMNVEV (reference sequence). The CDR3 reads CASRHLREGLDEQFF. CDR3 sequence (DNA): TGTGCCAGCAGGCACTTGCGGGAGGGCCTGGATGAGCAGTTCTTC.

This clone appeared a single time. This chain connects TRBV7-8 to TRBJ1-3; the match to TRBD1 covers 8 bases. Germline trimming cut 5 bases from V and 3 bases from J; bases unmatched to any gene: 6. The CDR3 runs 15 residues. Per germline, CDR1 SGHVS and CDR2 FQNEAQ. CDR3 DNA: TGTGCCAGCAGCCTCGGACAGGGAGGTGGAAACACCATATATTTT. Translation: CASSLGQGGGNTIYF. The whole variable domain, filled in from reference TRBV7-8 and TRBJ1-3, reads GAGVSQSPRYKVAKRGQDVALRCDPISGHVSLFWYQQALGQGPEFLTYFQNEAQLDKSGLPSDRFFAERPEGSVSTLKIQRTQQEDSAVYLCASSLGQGGGNTIYFGEGSWLTVV.

The V and J genes are TRBV9 and TRBJ2-7, with 7 bases matching TRBD1. The CDR3 runs 14 residues. Looked up from germline, CDR1 is SGDLS and CDR2 is YYNGEE. Trimming took 3 bases from V and 1 from J; bases not matched to a gene: 4. The CDR3 loop is CASSGRDSSYEQYF. DNA of the CDR3: TGTGCCAGCAGCGGCCGGGACAGTTCCTACGAGCAGTACTTC.

This chain connects TRBV5-1 to TRBJ2-6; D uncertain. Germline CDR1 SGHRS, CDR2 YFSETQ. V was pared by 3 bases and J by 2 bases, with 15 bases between. The length of the CDR3 is 17 residues. The CDR3 sequence: CASSSSYAGTGANVLTF. The CDR3 DNA sequence: TGCGCCAGCAGCTCATCCTATGCAGGAACTGGGGCCAACGTCCTGACTTTC.

This chain joins TRBV7-2 and TRBJ1-2; TRBD1 matches 8 bases. The CDR3 has 17 residues. Germline assignment: CDR1 SGHTA and CDR2 FQGNSA. Trimming took 0 bases from V and 0 from J; bases not matched to a gene: 6. The CDR3 reads CASSLAHQGATNYGYTF. The DNA of the CDR3 is TGTGCCAGCAGCTTAGCGCATCAGGGGGCCACTAACTATGGCTACACCTTC.

The chain combines TRBV5-1 with TRBJ2-7, with 8 bases aligning to TRBD1. Trimming removed 4 bases from V and 2 bases from J; junction bases left unmatched: 8. CDR1 is SGHRS, CDR2 YFSETQ, per germline. CDR3 size: 15 residues. The CDR3 loop is CASSPSPGQAYEQYF. The CDR3 DNA is TGCGCCAGCAGCCCCTCTCCGGGACAGGCCTACGAGCAGTACTTC.

The chain carries TRBV12-3 or TRBV12-4 and TRBJ1-6, with 7 bases identical to TRBD1. The V and J ends lost 5 bases and 10 bases, in that order; junction bases with no gene match: 5. The CDR3 runs 13 residues. The CDR3 is CASSGQVRSPLHF. Written as DNA, the CDR3 is TGTGCCAGCAGTGGACAGGTGCGATCACCCCTCCACTTT.

With respect to this clone: Its ends do not fully match the called genes, so a read error is possible. The chain employs TRBV7-7 and TRBJ2-5, with D possibly matching TRBD2 (6 bases). From germline, CDR1 is SSHAT and CDR2 FNYEAQ (reference sequence). The CDR3 sequence is 17 residues long. CDR3 bases: TGTGCTAGCAGCTTAACACCATGGGGCGGGATTACAGAGACCCAGTACTTC. This translates into CASSLTPWGGITETQYF.

This chain joins TRBV5-1 and TRBJ1-1; D is possibly TRBD1 (6 bases). V was trimmed by 8 bases and J by 0 bases, leaving 14 bases between them. The CDR3 runs 14 residues. From germline, CDR1 is SGHRS and CDR2 YFSETQ. For the CDR3, the DNA is TGCGCCAGTAACGCGGACAGAATGAACACTGAAGCTTTCTTT. Translated, it gives CASNADRMNTEAFF.

The chain uses TRBV19 and TRBJ2-4; D perhaps matches TRBD2 (5 bases). Trimming left V 4 bases short and J 5 bases short, with 15 bases between. Germline V gene data show CDR1 as LNHDA and CDR2 as SQIVND (reference sequence). The CDR3 has 15 amino acids. CDR3 DNA sequence: TGTGCCAGTAGTACCCCCCGGGGAACAGAAAACATTCAGTACTTC. Translated: CASSTPRGTENIQYF.

The chain uses TRBV19 and TRBJ2-7; tentatively, D is TRBD2 (5 bases). Germline lookup yields CDR1 LNHDA and CDR2 SQIVND (reference sequence). This CDR3 has 12 residues. V lost 3 bases to trimming and J lost 6 bases, with 9 bases between them. CDR3 amino acids: CASSIGEREQYF. The DNA of the CDR3 is TGTGCCAGTAGTATTGGGGAGCGCGAGCAGTACTTC. The full variable domain, rest sourced from reference TRBV19 and TRBJ2-7, is DGGITQSPKYLFRKEGQNVTLSCEQNLNHDAMYWYRQDPGQGLRLIYYSQIVNDFQKGDIAEGYSVSREKKESFPLTVTSAQKNPTAFYLCASSIGEREQYFGPGTRLTVT.

The V gene is TRBV28, the J gene TRBJ1-3, with 7 bases fitting TRBD1. Per germline, CDR1 MDHEN and CDR2 SYDVKM. The CDR3 runs 14 residues. After removal of 5 bases from V and 8 bases from J, the junction contained 9 bases not matched to a gene. The CDR3 nucleotides read TGTGCCAGCAGTCTGACAGGGTCAGGTTACACCATATATTTT. Amino acid sequence: CASSLTGSGYTIYF.

Notes on this clone: A read error may account for a junction end that differs from germline. The genes are TRBV18 and TRBJ2-5; D is perhaps TRBD2 (5 bases). The germline V gene has CDR1 KGHSH and CDR2 LQKENI. This CDR3 is 14 amino acids long. CDR3 residues: CASSPPRRQEAQYF. The CDR3 region has the DNA TGTGCCAGCTCACCACCACGGAGGCAAGAGGCCCAGTACTTC.

This clone showed up just a few times. The CDR3 DNA is TGTGCCAGCAGCGTAAAGGGACTAGCGGGCACCGGGGAGCTGTTTTTT. As protein: CASSVKGLAGTGELFF. The chain has TRBV9 and TRBJ2-2; 12 bases match TRBD2. This CDR3 comprises 16 residues. After removal of 1 base from V and 4 bases from J, the junction contained 2 bases not matched to a gene. The germline V gene encodes CDR1 SGDLS and CDR2 YYNGEE. The full variable domain, rest sourced from reference TRBV9 and TRBJ2-2, is DSGVTQTPKHLITATGQRVTLRCSPRSGDLSVYWYQQSLDQGLQFLIQYYNGEERAKGNILERFSAQQFPDLHSELNLSSLELGDSALYFCASSVKGLAGTGELFFGEGSRLTVL.